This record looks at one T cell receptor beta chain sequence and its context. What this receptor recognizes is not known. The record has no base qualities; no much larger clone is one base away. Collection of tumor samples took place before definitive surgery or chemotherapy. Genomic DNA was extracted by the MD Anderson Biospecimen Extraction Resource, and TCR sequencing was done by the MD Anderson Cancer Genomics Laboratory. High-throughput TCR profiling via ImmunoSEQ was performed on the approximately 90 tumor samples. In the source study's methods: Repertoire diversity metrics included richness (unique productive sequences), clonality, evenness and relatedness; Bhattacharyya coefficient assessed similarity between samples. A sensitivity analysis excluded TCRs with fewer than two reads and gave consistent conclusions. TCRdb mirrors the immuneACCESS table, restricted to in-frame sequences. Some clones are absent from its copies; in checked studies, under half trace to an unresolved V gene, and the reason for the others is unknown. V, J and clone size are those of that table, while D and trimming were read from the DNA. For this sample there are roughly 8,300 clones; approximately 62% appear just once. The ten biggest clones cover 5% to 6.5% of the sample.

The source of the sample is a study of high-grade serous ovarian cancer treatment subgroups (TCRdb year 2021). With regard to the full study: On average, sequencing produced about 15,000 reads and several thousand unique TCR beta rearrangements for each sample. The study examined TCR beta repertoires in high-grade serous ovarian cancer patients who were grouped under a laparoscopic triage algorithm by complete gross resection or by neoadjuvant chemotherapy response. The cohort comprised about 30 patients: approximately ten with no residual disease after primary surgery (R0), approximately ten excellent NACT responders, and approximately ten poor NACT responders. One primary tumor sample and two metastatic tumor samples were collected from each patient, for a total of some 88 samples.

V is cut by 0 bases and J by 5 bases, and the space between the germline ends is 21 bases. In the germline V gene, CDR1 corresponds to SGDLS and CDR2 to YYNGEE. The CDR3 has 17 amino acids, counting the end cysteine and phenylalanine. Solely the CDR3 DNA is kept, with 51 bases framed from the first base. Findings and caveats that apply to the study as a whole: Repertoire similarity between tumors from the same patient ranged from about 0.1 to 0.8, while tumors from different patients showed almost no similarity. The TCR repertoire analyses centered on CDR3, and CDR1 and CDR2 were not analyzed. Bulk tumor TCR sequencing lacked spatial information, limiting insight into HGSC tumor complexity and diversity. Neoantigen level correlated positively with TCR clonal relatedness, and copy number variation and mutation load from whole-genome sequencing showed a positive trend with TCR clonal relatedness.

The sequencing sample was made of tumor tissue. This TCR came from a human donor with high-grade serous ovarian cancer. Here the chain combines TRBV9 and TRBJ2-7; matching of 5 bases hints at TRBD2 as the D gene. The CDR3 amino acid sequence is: CASSVVGTYGPGNEQYF. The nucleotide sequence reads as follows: TGTGCCAGCAGCGTAGTAGGAACCTATGGCCCCGGGAACGAGCAGTACTTC.